The 31 T cell receptor beta chains below were found in one sample sequenced in a study of CD4+ T cells in melanoma. The method was immunoSEQ multiplex PCR; TCRdb's version includes in-frame clones alone and lacks a portion of them. Counted here are some 10,000 clones, 65% to 70% occurring once; the ten biggest clones make up approximately 10%. Sequences were obtained from cells from a culture (not recorded whether cultured in vitro). These receptors originate from a human donor with melanoma.

The chain couples TRBV4-2 to TRBJ2-4; 9 positions match TRBD2. From germline, CDR1 is LGHNA and CDR2 YNFKEQ. This CDR3 has 17 residues. J was trimmed by 3 bases and V by 0 bases; bases with no gene match: 6. The CDR3 here is CASSQEDIAGVKNIQYF. CDR3 DNA sequence: TGTGCCAGCAGCCAAGAGGATATAGCGGGGGTCAAAAACATTCAGTACTTC.

The chain uses TRBV7-9 and TRBJ2-7, with D perhaps matching TRBD2 (6 bases). V lost 1 base and J lost 6, with 13 bases in between. CDR3 length equals 14 residues. Germline V lookup: CDR1 SEHNR, CDR2 FQNEAQ (reference sequence). CDR3 sequence (DNA): TGTGCCAGCAGCTTAGTTGGAGGGTATCCCGAGCAGTACTTC. Its translation is CASSLVGGYPEQYF. Variable domain in full (rest from reference TRBV7-9 and TRBJ2-7): DTGVSQNPRHKITKRGQNVTFRCDPISEHNRLYWYRQTLGQGPEFLTYFQNEAQLEKSRLLSDRFSAERPKGSFSTLEIQRTEQGDSAMYLCASSLVGGYPEQYFGPGTRLTVT.

V and J are TRBV7-9 and TRBJ2-7; no definite D call. CDR3 size: 13 residues. V was pared by 3 bases and J by 1 base, with 7 bases between. Germline CDR1 SEHNR, CDR2 FQNEAQ (reference sequence). The CDR3 spells CASSFRPSYEQYF. The CDR3 nucleotides are TGTGCCAGCAGCTTTCGGCCTTCCTACGAGCAGTACTTC.

The V call is TRBV7-2, the J call TRBJ2-1; 7 nucleotides match TRBD2. With V trimmed by 5 bases and J by 4 bases, 8 bases remained unmatched. The CDR3 consists of 15 residues. Germline V gene sequence: CDR1 SGHTA, CDR2 FQGNSA. The CDR3 region is CASSTFSGPYNEQFF. The DNA of the CDR3 is TGTGCCAGCAGCACCTTTAGCGGGCCATACAATGAGCAGTTCTTC. Drawing the rest from reference TRBV7-2 and TRBJ2-1, the complete variable domain is GAGVSQSPSNKVTEKGKDVELRCDPISGHTALYWYRQSLGQGLEFLIYFQGNSAPDKSGLPSDRFSAERTGGSVSTLTIQRTQQEDSAVYLCASSTFSGPYNEQFFGPGTRLTVL.

Sample share makes this clone medium-sized. The rearrangement uses TRBV5-1 and TRBJ1-4, with a possible D match to TRBD1 (5 bases). Trimming pared 0 bases from V and 8 bases from J, leaving 14 bases between. The CDR3 is 15 residues long. The V gene's germline CDR1 is SGHRS and CDR2 YFSETQ. Here the CDR3 DNA reads TGCGCCAGCAGCTTGGCCCACCAAGGACACGAAAAACTGTTTTTT. This translates into CASSLAHQGHEKLFF.

The rearrangement uses TRBV7-3 and TRBJ1-2; 8 bases line up with TRBD1. With 2 bases clipped from V and 13 bases from J, the junction kept 9 bases outside the gene matches. Looked up from germline, CDR1 is SGHTA and CDR2 is FQGTGA. CDR3 length equals 13 residues. The CDR3 sequence is CASSLFEGQALTF. The CDR3 DNA sequence: TGTGCCAGCAGCTTATTTGAGGGACAGGCGCTCACCTTC.

The J gene is TRBJ2-3, the V gene TRBV7-2; D gene ambiguous. The V end was cut by 5 bases, the J end by 4 bases, with 10 bases between. Germline loops: CDR1 SGHTA, CDR2 FQGNSA. This CDR3 has 13 amino acids. CDR3 sequence reads: CASSRNSPDTQYF. The CDR3 DNA follows: TGTGCCAGCAGCCGCAACAGTCCAGATACGCAGTATTTT.

This clone was counted between two and nine times. The CDR3 coding sequence is TGTGCCACCTCGACTAGCGGGGGATTCTCAGATACGCAGTATTTT. Its protein product is CATSTSGGFSDTQYF. V usage is TRBV2 and J usage is TRBJ2-3; 12 nucleotides align to TRBD2. Trimming took 10 bases from V and 4 from J; bases not matched to a gene: 9. The CDR3 is made up of 15 amino acids. CDR1 and CDR2 (germline): SNHLY, FYNNEI.

This clone has a handful of counts. In nucleotides, the CDR3 is TGTGCCAGCAGTCCGCCGGGGGGACGGAGTGGCTACACCTTC. It yields the protein CASSPPGGRSGYTF. J is TRBJ1-2 and V is TRBV27; weak D call: TRBD1 (5 bases). Trimming took off 5 bases at V and 7 bases at J, with 17 bases between the two ends. CDR3 length: 14 amino acids. The germline gives CDR1 MNHEY, CDR2 SMNVEV (reference sequence).

The J gene is TRBJ2-7, the V gene TRBV5-1; D is perhaps TRBD2 (5 bases). In germline, CDR1 is SGHRS, CDR2 YFSETQ. V was cut by 4 bases and J by 3 bases, with 11 bases left in between. This CDR3 comprises 13 residues. The DNA for the CDR3 is TGCGCCAGCAGCACCTACGGGGACTACGAGCAGTACTTC. Its protein is CASSTYGDYEQYF.

The chain recombines TRBV18 with TRBJ2-5; D unresolved. Per germline, CDR1 KGHSH and CDR2 LQKENI. CDR3 length: 15 residues. With 0 bases removed from V and 1 base from J, the gap between germline ends came to 9 bases. CDR3 nucleotide sequence: TGTGCCAGCTCACCACCTTCGCTCAGCCAAGAGACCCAGTACTTC. It is translated as CASSPPSLSQETQYF.

The CDR3 spells CASSEVRGTEAFF. CDR3 coding DNA: TGTGCCAGCAGTGAAGTCCGGGGCACTGAAGCTTTCTTT. The gene calls are TRBV6-1 and TRBJ1-1, with D unclear. Trimming removed 1 base from V and 4 bases from J, with 7 bases in between. The CDR3 is 13 amino acids. Germline V gene lookup returns CDR1 MNHNS and CDR2 SASEGT.

This chain links TRBV23-1 with TRBJ1-4; TRBD1 aligns across 10 bases. TRBV23-1 is annotated as an ORF whose role is uncertain. The CDR3 is 17 amino acids. J lost 4 bases, V lost 1 base, and 6 bases had no gene match. The CDR3 sequence: CASSQFGTGADNEKLFF. The CDR3 DNA sequence: TGCGCCAGCAGTCAATTCGGGACAGGGGCCGATAATGAAAAACTGTTTTTT.

This clone was detected only a few times. The genes are TRBV7-2 and TRBJ2-7, with 9 bases aligning to TRBD2. With V trimmed by 0 bases and J by 5 bases, 5 bases remained unmatched. The CDR3 sequence is 15 residues long. Germline CDR1 SGHTA, CDR2 FQGNSA. This chain's CDR3 is CASSLASASGNEQYF. The CDR3 DNA reads TGTGCCAGCAGCTTAGCGTCTGCTAGCGGGAACGAGCAGTACTTC.

V and J are TRBV27 and TRBJ2-7, with D perhaps matching TRBD2 (5 bases). Germline loops: CDR1 MNHEY, CDR2 SMNVEV (reference sequence). Trimming pared 4 bases from V and 3 bases from J, leaving 13 bases between. This CDR3 has 14 residues. The CDR3 is CASSSRRILYEQYF. The CDR3 region has the DNA TGTGCCAGCAGTTCGAGGAGGATCCTCTACGAGCAGTACTTC.

This chain uses TRBV7-2 with TRBJ1-2, with D possibly TRBD1 on 6 matching bases. This CDR3 is built from 16 residues. V gave up 1 base and J gave up 8 bases, with 20 bases separating them. CDR1 and CDR2 (germline): SGHTA, FQGNSA. CDR3 sequence (DNA): TGTGCCAGCAGCTTAGTTTCGGGGGACACGGGGGGAGGCTACACCTTC. Translated: CASSLVSGDTGGGYTF.

The rearrangement uses TRBV4-1 and TRBJ1-2; 7 bases align to TRBD1. The V gene's germline CDR1 is MGHRA and CDR2 YSYEKL. CDR3 size: 14 residues. With 2 bases clipped from V and 3 bases from J, the junction kept 3 bases outside the gene matches. CDR3 nucleotides: TGCGCCAGCAGCCAAACAGGGGCGGACTATGGCTACACCTTC. This translates into CASSQTGADYGYTF.

This clone was seen only a few times. The CDR3 DNA reads TGTGCCTGGAGTGGGAGGACCGGGGATTTCAATCAGCCCCAGCATTTT. Protein sequence: CAWSGRTGDFNQPQHF. The gene calls are TRBV30 and TRBJ1-5, with D unresolved. The CDR3 contains 16 residues. Germline CDR1 GTSNPN, CDR2 SVGIG (reference sequence). V was clipped by 1 base and J by 3 bases, with 16 bases between them.

This chain connects TRBV2 to TRBJ2-7; 9 nucleotides align to TRBD1. Germline V gene data show CDR1 as SNHLY and CDR2 as FYNNEI. The CDR3 has 13 amino acids. Trimming at V came to 4 bases and at J to 11 bases, leaving 9 bases not matched to a gene. The CDR3 region has the DNA TGTGCCAGCAGTGGACAGGGGGGGGTCCGGGAGTACTTC. Its protein product is CASSGQGGVREYF.

In its sample, this clone ranks as medium-sized. This chain links TRBV27 with TRBJ1-3; 9 nucleotides agree with TRBD1. Germline trimming cut 0 bases from V and 2 bases from J; bases unmatched to any gene: 2. Germline CDR1 and CDR2: MNHEY and SMNVEV (reference sequence). CDR3 length: 16 residues. CDR3 amino acids: CASSLSGTGTGNTIYF. CDR3 coding DNA: TGTGCCAGCAGTTTATCCGGGACAGGGACTGGAAACACCATATATTTT.

The chain links TRBV5-5 to TRBJ1-4; D is perhaps TRBD1 (5 bases). The V end lost 4 bases, the J end lost 4 bases, and 14 bases lay between the germline ends. Germline CDR1 reads SGHKS; CDR2 reads YYEKEE (reference sequence). This CDR3 region has 15 residues. The CDR3 spells CASSPRGGINEKLFF. The DNA of the CDR3 is TGTGCCAGCAGCCCTCGGGGCGGAATTAATGAAAAACTGTTTTTT. The whole variable domain, remainder taken from reference TRBV5-5 and TRBJ1-4, is DAGVTQSPTHLIKTRGQQVTLRCSPISGHKSVSWYQQVLGQGPQFIFQYYEKEERGRGNFPDRFSARQFPNYSSELNVNALLLGDSALYLCASSPRGGINEKLFFGSGTQLSVL.

The chain has TRBV5-4 and TRBJ1-1; D call uncertain. CDR1 and CDR2 (germline): SGHNT, YYREEE (reference sequence). CDR3 length: 13 residues. Trimming cost V 0 bases and J 0 bases, with 3 bases left between them. CDR3 region: CASSLGVNTEAFF. Written as DNA, the CDR3 is TGTGCCAGCAGCTTGGGAGTGAACACTGAAGCTTTCTTT. Full variable domain (rest looked up from reference TRBV5-4 and TRBJ1-1): ETGVTQSPTHLIKTRGQQVTLRCSSQSGHNTVSWYQQALGQGPQFIFQYYREEENGRGNFPPRFSGLQFPNYSSELNVNALELDDSALYLCASSLGVNTEAFFGQGTRLTVV.

The V and J genes are TRBV7-2 and TRBJ1-1; D perhaps matches TRBD1 (6 bases). Trimming pared 4 bases from V and 5 bases from J, leaving 17 bases between. The CDR3 extends over 15 amino acids. Per germline, CDR1 SGHTA and CDR2 FQGNSA. CDR3 protein: CASSSTGMRVTEAFF. The DNA of the CDR3 is TGTGCCAGCAGCTCGACAGGAATGAGGGTAACTGAAGCTTTCTTT.

The CDR3 sequence is CASSQDSLAGVDTQYF. As DNA, the CDR3 is TGCGCCAGCAGCCAAGATTCCCTAGCGGGGGTAGATACGCAGTATTTT. This chain links TRBV4-1 with TRBJ2-3; TRBD2 aligns across 10 bases. CDR3 length: 16 amino acids. The germline CDR1 and CDR2 sequences are MGHRA and YSYEKL. Trimming at V came to 0 bases and at J to 5 bases, leaving 5 bases not matched to a gene.

This chain uses TRBV9 with TRBJ1-2; 10 bases are a match to TRBD1. V dropped 0 bases and J dropped 4; count of bases not matched to a gene: 6. Germline V CDR1 and CDR2: SGDLS, YYNGEE. The length of the CDR3 is 16 residues. CDR3 region: CASSVGWGQGTYGYTF. DNA for the CDR3: TGTGCCAGCAGCGTAGGCTGGGGACAGGGGACCTATGGCTACACCTTC.

This clone turned up a few times. The J gene is TRBJ1-3, the V gene TRBV7-2; D is ambiguous. The V gene lost 5 bases and the J gene lost 7 bases, with 12 bases spanning the gap. Germline CDR1 SGHTA, CDR2 FQGNSA. The CDR3 sequence is 13 residues long. The CDR3 DNA reads as TGTGCCAGCAGCCCCGGGCCCAGCAACACCATATATTTT. It encodes CASSPGPSNTIYF.

The V gene is TRBV29-1, the J gene TRBJ1-5, with a weak D call TRBD1 (5 bases). CDR1 and CDR2 (germline): SQVTM, ANQGSEA. The CDR3 runs to 13 residues. V lost 4 bases, J lost 0 bases, and 7 bases lay in between. The CDR3 region has the DNA TGCAGCGTTGGACAGTATAGCAATCAGCCCCAGCATTTT. This encodes CSVGQYSNQPQHF.

This sequence joins TRBV7-8 and TRBJ2-3; TRBD1 or TRBD2 may be the D gene (5 bases each). Germline assignment: CDR1 SGHVS and CDR2 FQNEAQ. Trimming cost V 3 bases and J 6 bases, with 10 bases left between them. This CDR3 has 13 residues. The CDR3 here is CASSLGWGDTQYF. In DNA form, the CDR3 reads TGTGCCAGCAGCTTGGGATGGGGGGATACGCAGTATTTT.

This chain joins TRBV6-5 and TRBJ1-4; D is uncertain. This CDR3 is built from 12 residues. V lost 5 bases and J 8 bases, leaving 9 bases between the germline ends. Germline V gene data show CDR1 as MNHEY and CDR2 as SVGAGI. The CDR3: CASSEAGEKLFF. CDR3 DNA sequence: TGTGCCAGCAGTGAGGCGGGGGAAAAACTGTTTTTT.

This chain joins TRBV15 and TRBJ2-1; D possibly matches TRBD1 or TRBD2 (6 bases each). The V end was cut by 1 base, the J end by 0 bases, with 10 bases between. Per the germline V gene, CDR1 is LNHNV and CDR2 is YYDKDF (reference sequence). There are 16 residues in the CDR3. CDR3 nucleotide sequence: TGTGCCACCAGCAGAGTACCGGGGGCCTCCTACAATGAGCAGTTCTTC. Its protein product is CATSRVPGASYNEQFF.

V and J are TRBV11-2 and TRBJ1-1; the match to TRBD1 covers 8 bases. CDR1 is SGHAT, CDR2 FQNNGV, per germline. V was clipped by 5 bases and J by 4 bases; unmatched bases: 6. The CDR3 loop spans 14 amino acids. CDR3 nucleotide sequence: TGTGCCAGCAGCCCCCGACAGGGGAGCACTGAAGCTTTCTTT. It yields the protein CASSPRQGSTEAFF.